This is a list of T cell receptor beta chains from one sample in a study of identifying expanded T cells in peripheral blood. Sequenced by immunoSEQ multiplex PCR; TCRdb stores in-frame clones only, minus some. The table includes 80,000 or so clones, about 83% detected once. Sequenced input: blood. All receptors come from a person aged 18 to 75 in good health. CDR3s include the opening cysteine and the closing phenylalanine or tryptophan. D genes are given only for firm matches. Clone size, where shown, is once, few, many, or a class for clones that have expanded.

v_call: TRBV9
clone_size: .
j_call: TRBJ1-3
d_call: .
cdr3_aa: CASSVGPLQQGSGNTIYF
cdr3_nt: TGTGCCAGCAGCGTAGGCCCACTCCAACAGGGCTCTGGAAACACCATATATTTT

v_call: TRBV7-9
clone_size: .
j_call: TRBJ2-7
d_call: .
cdr3_aa: CASSPRNPKKSSYEQYF
cdr3_nt: TGTGCCAGCAGCCCCAGGAATCCGAAGAAAAGCTCCTACGAGCAGTACTTC

v_call: TRBV7-9
clone_size: .
j_call: TRBJ1-1
d_call: .
cdr3_aa: CASSLTAQGEAFF
cdr3_nt: TGTGCCAGCAGCTTGACAGCCCAGGGTGAAGCTTTCTTT

v_call: TRBV18
clone_size: .
j_call: TRBJ1-3
d_call: .
cdr3_aa: CASSPQLKDDRGNTIYF
cdr3_nt: TGTGCCAGCTCACCACAATTAAAGGATGACAGAGGAAACACCATATATTTT

v_call: TRBV4-1
clone_size: .
j_call: TRBJ1-4
d_call: .
cdr3_aa: CASSLGRTATNEKLFF
cdr3_nt: TGCGCCAGCAGCCTAGGCAGGACAGCAACTAATGAAAAACTGTTTTTT

v_call: TRBV6-6
clone_size: .
j_call: TRBJ2-1
d_call: TRBD1
cdr3_aa: CASSAKDRDVYNEQFF
cdr3_nt: TGTGCCAGCAGTGCAAAAGACAGGGATGTATACAATGAGCAGTTCTTC

v_call: TRBV6-5
clone_size: .
j_call: TRBJ1-1
d_call: .
cdr3_aa: CASSSLYTEAFF
cdr3_nt: TGTGCCAGCAGTTCACTATACACTGAAGCTTTCTTT

v_call: TRBV25-1
clone_size: .
j_call: TRBJ2-1
d_call: .
cdr3_aa: CASSEYRGYNEQFF
cdr3_nt: TGTGCCAGCAGTGAATATCGGGGGTACAATGAGCAGTTCTTC

v_call: TRBV18
clone_size: once
j_call: TRBJ2-5
d_call: TRBD2
cdr3_aa: CASSPFRGREETQYF
cdr3_nt: TGTGCCAGCTCACCATTCCGCGGGAGGGAAGAGACCCAGTACTTC

v_call: TRBV28
clone_size: .
j_call: TRBJ1-5
d_call: .
cdr3_aa: CASSLWVGTGNQPQHF
cdr3_nt: TGTGCCAGCAGTTTATGGGTCGGGACCGGCAATCAGCCCCAGCATTTT

v_call: TRBV27
clone_size: once
j_call: TRBJ2-7
d_call: TRBD1
cdr3_aa: CASSLLPGTDLSYEQYF
cdr3_nt: TGTGCCAGCAGTCTCCTCCCCGGGACAGACCTCTCCTACGAGCAGTACTTC

v_call: TRBV9
clone_size: .
j_call: TRBJ2-6
d_call: .
cdr3_aa: CASSLRSNGVSGANVLTF
cdr3_nt: TGTGCCAGCAGCTTACGATCGAATGGGGTCTCTGGGGCCAACGTCCTGACTTTC

v_call: TRBV28
clone_size: .
j_call: TRBJ2-7
d_call: .
cdr3_aa: CASSTRTGSYEQYF
cdr3_nt: TGTGCCAGCAGCACACGTACAGGGTCCTACGAGCAGTACTTC

v_call: TRBV6-5
clone_size: .
j_call: TRBJ2-5
d_call: .
cdr3_aa: CASVEAGQETQYF
cdr3_nt: TGTGCCAGCGTGGAGGCGGGGCAAGAGACCCAGTACTTC

v_call: TRBV4-3
clone_size: .
j_call: TRBJ2-7
d_call: .
cdr3_aa: CASSLAGADEQYF
cdr3_nt: TGCGCCAGCAGTCTGGCGGGGGCGGACGAGCAGTACTTC

v_call: TRBV19
clone_size: .
j_call: TRBJ2-6
d_call: .
cdr3_aa: CASMGVSGANVLTF
cdr3_nt: TGTGCCAGTATGGGGGTATCTGGGGCCAACGTCCTGACTTTC